This TCR beta chain is from a study of T cell changes during pregnancy in multiple sclerosis (dated by TCRdb to about 2019). Broadly, across the study: The study looked at changes in the T cell repertoire across pregnancy in women with multiple sclerosis.

From its cysteine to its phenylalanine, the CDR3 spans 14 amino acids. This entry keeps only the CDR3 DNA: 42 bases, framed from base 1. From the germline V gene, CDR1 is SNHLY and CDR2 is FYNNEI. V loses 3 bases at its end and J loses 10 bases; junction bases beyond the gene matches: 8. Comments on this clone: There is no known antigen for this receptor. Qualities for individual bases were not recorded, and no much larger clone is one base off.

Libraries were prepared through the immunoSEQ multiplex PCR assay. Imported from immuneACCESS, the table was reduced by TCRdb to in-frame sequences with V and J called. These copies leave out some clones; in studies compared against another copy, an unresolved V gene accounts for under half, and the cause of the remainder is not known. In all, the sample holds around 79,000 clones, and over 80% of those were seen once. Approximately 0.47% of the sample is held by the ten biggest clonotypes. This TCR came from a female donor with multiple sclerosis, enrolled in a pregnancy study. Sequenced material: CD4+ T cells from peripheral blood mononuclear cells, taken in the second trimester of pregnancy. The chain employs TRBV2 and TRBJ2-1; TRBD2 fits 8 bases in the junction. The bases are TGTGCCAGCAGTGAGGCGGGTCGGGGGGGAGAGCAGTTCTTC. It codes for CASSEAGRGGEQFF.